This paragraph reports one T cell receptor beta chain. Germline lookup yields CDR1 SNHLY and CDR2 FYNNEI. The CDR3 spans 16 residues. V trimming: 6 bases; J trimming: 2 bases; junction bases outside the gene matches: 8. This sample was included in a study of blood T cell repertoires in COVID-19. Study-level background: The samples span acute and convalescent COVID-19 from the United States, Italy and Spain.

Produced via immunoSEQ multiplex PCR; TCRdb's table is partial and in-frame only. Of about 8,700 clones in the sample, about 86% are singletons; the top ten hold 7.2%. This clonotype was obtained from a human donor with active COVID-19. The donor label of this sample is uncertain. Sequencing input: peripheral blood. V gene TRBV2 combines with J gene TRBJ1-2; 11 nucleotides match TRBD1. The CDR3, as DNA: TGTGCCAGCAGACCGGACAGGGGGCTCGGGAACTATGGCTACACCTTC. It encodes CASRPDRGLGNYGYTF.